Described below is a single T cell receptor beta chain sequence and its context. As handled by the study authors: Reference gene primer amplification yielded estimated nucleated cell counts. Clones were sequenced by immunoSEQ multiplex PCR, and TCRdb holds only the in-frame ones, with some missing. That table is the source of V, J and clone size, and D and trimming were worked out from the DNA. The top ten clones hold 0.6% to 0.8% of a sample with around 200,000 clones, around 89% of them seen once. Per germline, CDR1 SGDLS and CDR2 YYNGEE. CDR3 length equals 17 residues. J was trimmed by 2 bases and V by 0 bases; bases with no gene match: 6. The sample comes from a study of blood T cell repertoires in COVID-19. Study background: Some COVID-19 samples were acute and others convalescent; all came from the United States, Italy and Spain. PBMCs, B-cell-depleted T cells, or T cells provided the cDNA or gDNA that made up the material.

This sequence was found in a man aged 45-60 years with acute or convalescent COVID-19. The material sequenced was peripheral blood. The chain joins TRBV9 to TRBJ2-3; 10 bases align to TRBD1. Here the CDR3 reads CASSVATGTGVTDTQYF. CDR3 DNA: TGTGCCAGCAGCGTAGCCACCGGGACAGGGGTCACAGATACGCAGTATTTT.